These T cell receptor beta chains were read from a single sample in a study of response to subunit inactivated influenza vaccine. TCRdb analysed the RT-PCR reads with MiXCR anew, one entry per CDR3 protein. Of more than 400,000 distinct CDR3 sequences listed, 10% to 11% are singletons. Specimen: PBMCs from blood, collected about 40 days after vaccination. The origin of the receptors is a man aged 50 to 59 who received an inactivated influenza vaccine. Each CDR3 is given with its conserved first and last residue. D genes are given only for firm matches. Clone size appears in some rows only: once, few, many, or a class for an expanded clone.

size	D	V	J	DNA	CDR3
few	TRBD2	TRBV20-1	TRBJ2-7	TGCAGTGCTTCCCGGACTAGCGGTTTGGAGCAGTACTTC	CSASRTSGLEQYF
NA	NA	TRBV7-9	TRBJ2-1	TGTGCCAGCAGATCCAGGCACAATGAGCAGTTCTTC	CASRSRHNEQFF
NA	NA	TRBV6-1	TRBJ2-5	TGTGCCAGCAGTGAAGGCGGCCCGCGAGAGACCCAGTACTTC	CASSEGGPRETQYF
many	TRBD2	TRBV5-6	TRBJ2-1	TGTGCCAGCAGCTTCCTAACTAGCGGGGCCTACAATGAGCAGTTCTTC	CASSFLTSGAYNEQFF
few	TRBD2	TRBV29-1	TRBJ2-5	TGCAGCGTTACTAGCGGGGGCCAAGAGACCCAGTACTTC	CSVTSGGQETQYF
NA	NA	TRBV20-1	TRBJ2-6	TGCAGTGCTAGGGGTTCCTCTGGGGCCAACGTCCTGACTTTC	CSARGSSGANVLTF
many	NA	TRBV11-2	TRBJ2-1	TGTGCCAGCAGCCCTCAGGGAGCGATGTACAATGAGCAGTTCTTC	CASSPQGAMYNEQFF
many	TRBD1	TRBV12-3/TRBV12-4	TRBJ1-6	TGTGCCAGCAGTACCGGGACAGGTGTTTCACCCCTCCACTTT	CASSTGTGVSPLHF
many	NA	TRBV12-3/TRBV12-4	TRBJ1-4	TGTGCCAGCAGTTGGGAGGGTGAAAAACTGTTTTTT	CASSWEGEKLFF
NA	NA	TRBV21-1	TRBJ2-7	TGTGCCAGCAGCAAGGAGGACAGGGACACCTACGAGCAGTACTTC	CASSKEDRDTYEQYF
many	NA	TRBV7-8	TRBJ2-5	TGTGCCAGCACCCAAACGGAGACCCAGTACTTC	CASTQTETQYF
NA	TRBD2	TRBV7-9	TRBJ2-2	TGTGGGACTAGAAGGAACACCGGGGAGCTGTTTTTT	CGTRRNTGELFF
few	NA	TRBV20-1	TRBJ2-7	TGCAGTGCTACGTGGGCAACGAACGAGCAGTACTTC	CSATWATNEQYF
NA	NA	TRBV12-3/TRBV12-4	TRBJ2-3	TGTGCCAGCAGTCCAGTCCCGGAGGCGCAGTATTTT	CASSPVPEAQYF
few	NA	TRBV7-6	TRBJ2-1	TGTGCCAGCAGCTTAGCACACCAAAGGAATGAGCAGTTCTTC	CASSLAHQRNEQFF
few	TRBD1	TRBV24-1	TRBJ2-2	TGTGCCACCAGTGACCCGAGAGGACAGGGTGGCACCGGGGAGCTGTTTTTT	CATSDPRGQGGTGELFF
NA	NA	TRBV30	TRBJ2-5	TGTGCCTGGAGTGTAAAGGCCAGGACCCAGTACTTC	CAWSVKARTQYF
NA	NA	TRBV12-3/TRBV12-4	TRBJ2-7	TGTGCCAGCAGTTTGGAGGGGCCACCTGCCTACGAGCAGTACTTC	CASSLEGPPAYEQYF
NA	TRBD2	TRBV4-1	TRBJ2-3	TGCGCCAGCAGCCAAGCCCGACTAGCGGGGCTAAGGGATACGCAGTATTTT	CASSQARLAGLRDTQYF
many	NA	TRBV12-3/TRBV12-4	TRBJ2-1	TGTGCCAGCAAAAAAGCTGGTGAGCAGTTCTTC	CASKKAGEQFF
NA	NA	TRBV7-9	TRBJ1-5	TGTGCCAGCAGCTTTTCCGTTGGAGACCAGCATTTT	CASSFSVGDQHF
once	TRBD2	TRBV6-1	TRBJ2-7	TGTGCCACCTCCCCGCGGACTAGCGGGAGTTACGAGCAGTACTTC	CATSPRTSGSYEQYF
NA	NA	TRBV6-1	TRBJ2-5	TGTGCCAGCAGCGGCAGGGAGTGGGAGACCCAGTACTTC	CASSGREWETQYF
NA	NA	TRBV4-3	TRBJ2-1	TGCGCCAGCAGCCAAGATTTTTTGGGCGGACACAATGAGCAGTTCTTC	CASSQDFLGGHNEQFF
many	NA	TRBV7-2	TRBJ2-7	TGTGCCAGCAGCAAACGGGACTACGAGCAGTACTTC	CASSKRDYEQYF
NA	NA	TRBV6-1	TRBJ1-1	TGTGCCAGCAGTGGCCGGACTGAAGCTTTCTTT	CASSGRTEAFF
few	TRBD1	TRBV9	TRBJ1-1	TGTGCCAGCAGCTTAGGGACAGACACTGAAGCTTTCTTT	CASSLGTDTEAFF
few	NA	TRBV27	TRBJ2-7	TGTGCCAGCAAATCGGGGCCCTACGAGCAGTACTTC	CASKSGPYEQYF
NA	TRBD2	TRBV5-1	TRBJ2-5	TGCGCCAGCAGCCGCTGGGGGGGAGAGACCCAGTACTTC	CASSRWGGETQYF
few	NA	TRBV3-1	TRBJ2-7	TGTGCCAGCAGCCAAGGGAGGTCTCTCGAGCAGTACTTC	CASSQGRSLEQYF
NA	TRBD1	TRBV5-1	TRBJ1-1	TGCGCCAGCAGCAGTACAGGGGGCGGGTACACTGAAGCTTTCTTT	CASSSTGGGYTEAFF
NA	NA	TRBV10-3	TRBJ2-3	TGTGCCATCAAAGGGCCAGGGACAGATACGCAGTATTTT	CAIKGPGTDTQYF
many	TRBD1	TRBV29-1	TRBJ1-5	TGCAGCGTTGTGACAGGGGGCGGCAATCAGCCCCAGCATTTT	CSVVTGGGNQPQHF
NA	TRBD2	TRBV4-3	TRBJ2-2	TGCGCCAGCAGCCAGGGACTAGCGGGCCCTTATGGGGAGCTGTTTTTT	CASSQGLAGPYGELFF
NA	NA	TRBV5-1	TRBJ2-1	TGCGCCAGCAGCTTGGAGGCGGGAAGCTCCTACAATGAGCAGTTCTTC	CASSLEAGSSYNEQFF
few	TRBD2	TRBV20-1	TRBJ2-4	TGCAGTGCCCCAGCTAGCGGGGAGAACATTCAGTACTTC	CSAPASGENIQYF
many	NA	TRBV7-2	TRBJ2-3	TGTGCCAGCAGCTTAAGTACGGGACTCACAGATACGCAGTATTTT	CASSLSTGLTDTQYF
once	TRBD1	TRBV5-1	TRBJ2-7	TGCGCCAGCAGCTTGAGGGGGCGACCCTACGAGCAGTACTTC	CASSLRGRPYEQYF
NA	NA	TRBV4-3	TRBJ2-1	TGCGCCAGCAGCCAAGATGAACGGGGGAGAGCGATGGAGCAGTTCTTC	CASSQDERGRAMEQFF
few	NA	TRBV6-5	TRBJ2-1	TGTGCCAGCAGTTCGGTGGGGACACTCTACAATGAGCAGTTCTTC	CASSSVGTLYNEQFF
NA	TRBD2	TRBV3-1	TRBJ2-1	TGTGCCAGCAGCCAAGGGAGGGGACTAGCGGGAGCTCTCTACAATGAGCAGTTCTTC	CASSQGRGLAGALYNEQFF
NA	TRBD2	TRBV11-1	TRBJ2-1	TGTGCCAGCAGCTTGATTGCTGGGACTAGTCCAGCATACAATGAGCAGTTCTTC	CASSLIAGTSPAYNEQFF
NA	NA	TRBV5-1	TRBJ2-2	TGCGCCAGCACTGCCGGGCGCGGGGAGCTGTTTTTT	CASTAGRGELFF
few	NA	TRBV20-1	TRBJ1-4	TGCAGTGCTAGAGATTTTCGCTCGTCGGAAAAACTGTTTTTT	CSARDFRSSEKLFF